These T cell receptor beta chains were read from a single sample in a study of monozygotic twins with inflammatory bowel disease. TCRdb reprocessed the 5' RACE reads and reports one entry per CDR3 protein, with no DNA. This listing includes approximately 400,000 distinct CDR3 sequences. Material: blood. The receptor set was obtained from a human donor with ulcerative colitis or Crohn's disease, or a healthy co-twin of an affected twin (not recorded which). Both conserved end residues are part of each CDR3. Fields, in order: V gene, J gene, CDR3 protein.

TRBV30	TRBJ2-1	CAWSVGQGPYNEQFF
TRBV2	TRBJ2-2	CASSAAGGTGELFF
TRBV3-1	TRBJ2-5	CASSSRLAGGVETQYF
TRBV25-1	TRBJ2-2	CANLKLGDTGELFF
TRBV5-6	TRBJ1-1	CASYTWGNTEAFF
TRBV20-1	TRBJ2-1	CSARATRNEQFF
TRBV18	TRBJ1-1	CASSHRTGNANTEAFF
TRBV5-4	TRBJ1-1	CASSQGQGAMNTEAFF
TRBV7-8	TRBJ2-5	CASSPSEKTQYF
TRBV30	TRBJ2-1	CAWSFGTTSYNEQFF
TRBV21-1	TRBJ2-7	CASSWGTSSREQYF
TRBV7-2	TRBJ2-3	CASSYGPVSRTDTQYF
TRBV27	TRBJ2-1	CASSYSGIYEQFF
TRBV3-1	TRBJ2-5	CASSQGGHDQETQYF
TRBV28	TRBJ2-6	CASSLPLAGVTGANVLTF
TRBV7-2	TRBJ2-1	CASSLEYLAFNEQFF
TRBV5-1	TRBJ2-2	CASSLGGGRTFANTGELFF
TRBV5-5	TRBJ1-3	CASSLGQGAHAIYF
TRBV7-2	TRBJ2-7	CASSRSRLGEQYF
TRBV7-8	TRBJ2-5	CASSLDQANRQETQYF
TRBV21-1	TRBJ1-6	CASSNQDRASSYNSPLHF
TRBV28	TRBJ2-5	CASSDTTSSIQETQYF
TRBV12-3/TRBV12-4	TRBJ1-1	CASSPTGNTEAFF
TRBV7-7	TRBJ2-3	CASSLGGLTDTQYF
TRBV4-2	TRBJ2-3	CASSQDRVGTTDTQYF
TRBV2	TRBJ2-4	CASSDRPKNIQYF
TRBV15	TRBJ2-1	CATSRDYSGPIYNEQFF
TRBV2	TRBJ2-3	CASSVDRGPDTQYF
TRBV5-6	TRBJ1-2	CASSATSEFSIYGYTF
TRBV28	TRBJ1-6	CATRTGINSPLHF